The 6 T cell receptor beta chains listed next were all sequenced from one sample in a study of T cell changes during pregnancy in multiple sclerosis. The table came from immunoSEQ multiplex PCR; TCRdb's copy has only in-frame clones and leaves some out. In the table there are approximately 70,000 clones, 80% to 95% of which are singletons. Sequences were derived from peripheral blood, sampled in the first trimester of pregnancy. These receptors originate from a female donor in good health, enrolled as a control in a pregnancy study.

In this sample, this clone turned up once. The rearrangement links TRBV27 to TRBJ2-7; 9 bases are shared with TRBD1. CDR1 is MNHEY and CDR2 is SMNVEV in the germline V gene (reference sequence). J lost 6 bases, V lost 10 bases, and 7 bases had no gene match. The CDR3 is 12 amino acids. The CDR3 nucleotides are TGTGCCACTAGGGACAGGGTATTCGAGCAGTACTTC. Translation: CATRDRVFEQYF.

This clone was seen once. CDR3 sequence: CASSNLAGKASGANVLTF. CDR3 nucleotides: TGTGCCAGCAGTAACCTAGCGGGAAAAGCCTCTGGGGCCAACGTCCTGACTTTC. The chain carries TRBV5-6 and TRBJ2-6, with 9 bases fitting TRBD2. Trimming removed 5 bases from V and 0 bases from J; junction bases left unmatched: 9. Germline loops: CDR1 SGHDT, CDR2 YYEEEE. The CDR3 has 18 residues.

The rearrangement joins TRBV25-1 to TRBJ2-7; D unclear. Germline values: CDR1 MGHDK, CDR2 SYGVNS. This CDR3 is built from 11 residues. V was shortened by 2 bases and J by 4 bases, with 3 bases between the two germline ends. CDR3: CASSEEYEQYF. The CDR3 DNA reads as TGTGCCAGCAGTGAAGAGTACGAGCAGTACTTC.

The chain carries TRBV4-1 and TRBJ2-7; TRBD1 agrees at 7 bases. Germline values: CDR1 MGHRA, CDR2 YSYEKL. Germline trimming cut 4 bases from V and 5 bases from J; bases unmatched to any gene: 14. This CDR3 comprises 16 residues. The CDR3 loop reads CASSPTHRDSIDEQYF. For the CDR3, the DNA is TGCGCCAGCAGCCCCACTCACCGGGACAGTATCGACGAGCAGTACTTC.

The chain is built from TRBV6-4 and TRBJ2-2; perhaps TRBD1 as D (5 bases). Germline V gene data show CDR1 as MRHNA and CDR2 as SNTAGT. There are 13 residues in the CDR3. V was trimmed by 8 bases and J by 7 bases, leaving 14 bases between them. The CDR3 DNA follows: TGTGCCAGCCGAAAAGGGGAAGGCGGGGAGCTGTTTTTT. Translated: CASRKGEGGELFF.

This chain joins TRBV7-9 and TRBJ2-7; D is perhaps TRBD2 (6 bases). The CDR3 is 13 amino acids. Trimming shortened V by 5 bases and J by 13 bases, and 21 bases separated the two germline ends. Germline CDR1 reads SEHNR; CDR2 reads FQNEAQ (reference sequence). CDR3 sequence: CASSRDLHYPIYF. The CDR3 coding sequence is TGTGCCAGCAGCCGGGACTTACACTACCCGATATACTTC.